This TCR beta chain originates from a study of T cell responses to AZD1222 COVID-19 vaccine. Findings of the study overall: White British donors predominated, females outnumbered males, and clonal diversity was possibly underestimated.

Trimming cost V 4 bases and J 9 bases, with 19 bases left between them. Germline CDR1 is SNHLY and CDR2 is FYNNEI. This CDR3 contains 15 residues. A note on this clone: Its antigen is still unknown.

Repertoires were generated with immunoSEQ multiplex PCR, while TCRdb's copy carries only in-frame clones and drops some. The sample has more than 80,000 clones; approximately 83% are singletons. Sequences were derived from peripheral blood, sampled 28 days after the second AZD1222 dose. The sequence was obtained from an adult who received the AZD1222 COVID-19 vaccine. The chain links TRBV2 to TRBJ1-5; unclear D gene. The CDR3 loop reads CASSGQSPGVGPQHF. The CDR3 bases are TGTGCCAGCAGTGGGCAGTCACCCGGAGTAGGGCCCCAGCATTTT.